This entry lists 31 T cell receptor beta chains sequenced from one sample in a study of T cell clonotyping in hematopoietic cell transplantation. Data came from immunoSEQ multiplex PCR; TCRdb stores just in-frame clones and leaves some out. The sample lists 12,000 to 15,000 clones, just over 95% occurring once. The input for sequencing was peripheral blood mononuclear cells, taken 30 days after allogeneic stem cell transplant. The source of these receptors is a female patient aged 50-60 years who had an allogeneic stem cell transplant from an unrelated donor, so T cells may come from the graft donor. Some clones in this sample may be carry-over from other donors' samples.

This clone was seen only once. This chain links TRBV9 with TRBJ2-1; D is ambiguous. This CDR3 has 15 amino acids. Trimming stripped 3 bases from V and 0 bases from J, with 10 bases between. Germline V gene lookup returns CDR1 SGDLS and CDR2 YYNGEE. CDR3 amino acids: CASSALGSSYNEQFF. DNA for the CDR3: TGTGCCAGCAGCGCCCTCGGTAGCTCCTACAATGAGCAGTTCTTC.

The rearrangement joins TRBV10-3 to TRBJ1-1; D perhaps matches TRBD1 (5 bases). CDR3 length: 13 amino acids. From germline, CDR1 is ENHRY and CDR2 SYGVKD. The V and J ends lost 10 bases and 0 bases respectively, with 12 bases between them. CDR3 region: CATTQGVNTEAFF. The CDR3 coding sequence is TGTGCCACGACCCAGGGAGTGAACACTGAAGCTTTCTTT.

The V gene is TRBV4-1, the J gene TRBJ1-1; 10 bases align to TRBD1. The CDR3 totals 16 residues. Germline V gene sequence: CDR1 MGHRA, CDR2 YSYEKL. V lost 4 bases to trimming and J lost 5 bases; unmatched junction nucleotides: 10. The CDR3 DNA reads TGCGCCAGCAGCCCCAGACAGGGGGCGCTGGGAACTGAAGCTTTCTTT. Translating gives CASSPRQGALGTEAFF.

This chain links TRBV5-6 with TRBJ1-1, with D possibly matching TRBD1 (5 bases). Between the trimmed V and J ends, which lost 7 bases and 1 base, there was a span of 11 bases. Germline V gene data show CDR1 as SGHDT and CDR2 as YYEEEE. This CDR3 contains 13 residues. The CDR3 coding sequence is TGTGCCAGCGAGGGGCAGCAGAACACTGAAGCTTTCTTT. Translated: CASEGQQNTEAFF.

The chain joins TRBV7-3 to TRBJ2-7; 9 bases align to TRBD1. Unmatched junction bases numbered 2, after V lost 5 bases and J lost 3 bases. The germline V gene encodes CDR1 SGHTA and CDR2 FQGTGA. The CDR3 loop spans 13 amino acids. The CDR3 region is CASSKDRGYEQYF. The CDR3 DNA reads TGTGCCAGCAGCAAGGACAGGGGCTACGAGCAGTACTTC.

V usage is TRBV2 and J usage is TRBJ1-2; D remains ambiguous. Deletions cut 6 bases from V and 7 bases from J, with 9 bases between. There are 11 residues in the CDR3. Germline loops: CDR1 SNHLY, CDR2 FYNNEI. CDR3 amino acids: CASRQIGGYTF. CDR3 nucleotides: TGTGCCAGCAGGCAGATAGGTGGCTACACCTTC. Drawing the rest from reference TRBV2 and TRBJ1-2, the complete variable domain is EPEVTQTPSHQVTQMGQEVILRCVPISNHLYFYWYRQILGQKVEFLVSFYNNEISEKSEIFDDQFSVERPDGSNFTLKIRSTKLEDSAMYFCASRQIGGYTFGSGTRLTVV.

The chain employs TRBV7-8 and TRBJ2-1; D perhaps matches TRBD2 (6 bases). The CDR3 covers 14 residues. CDR1 is SGHVS, CDR2 FQNEAQ, per germline. The CDR3 DNA reads TGTGCAACGGGAGCAATACTAACGATTAATGAGCAGTTCTTC. Protein sequence: CATGAILTINEQFF. Supplemented by reference TRBV7-8 and TRBJ2-1, the full variable domain reads GAGVSQSPRYKVAKRGQDVALRCDPISGHVSLFWYQQALGQGPEFLTYFQNEAQLDKSGLPSDRFFAERPEGSVSTLKIQRTQQEDSAVYLCATGAILTINEQFFGPGTRLTVL.

This clone was recorded only once. The rearrangement uses TRBV10-3 and TRBJ1-2; a weak D match, TRBD1 (5 bases). This CDR3 comprises 13 residues. The germline CDR1 and CDR2 sequences are ENHRY and SYGVKD. V was cut by 2 bases and J by 7 bases, with 11 bases left in between. The CDR3 DNA follows: TGTGCCATCAGTGAGCGGGGGACTGTTGGCTACACCTTC. It encodes CAISERGTVGYTF.

The chain combines TRBV2 with TRBJ1-2; D possibly corresponds to TRBD1 (5 bases). V was trimmed by 4 bases and J by 4 bases, leaving 10 bases between them. Germline V gives CDR1 SNHLY, CDR2 FYNNEI. The CDR3 is 13 residues long. The CDR3 here is CASSVKGSYGYTF. The CDR3 bases are TGTGCCAGCAGTGTGAAGGGGAGCTATGGCTACACCTTC.

Points on this clone: At one end the junction does not follow the germline gene, possibly because of a read error. The chain is built from TRBV6-6 and TRBJ1-6, with no clear D. Looked up from germline, CDR1 is MNHNY and CDR2 is SVGAGI (reference sequence). This CDR3 region has 13 residues. CDR3 in amino acids: CASSYRSNSPLYF. Written as DNA, the CDR3 is TGTGCCAGCAGTTACCGGTCGAATTCACCCCTCTACTTT.

The chain recombines TRBV28 with TRBJ2-1, with TRBD2 matching 11 bases. The germline V gene encodes CDR1 MDHEN and CDR2 SYDVKM. CDR3 length equals 14 residues. Losses at the gene ends were 11 bases for V and 4 bases for J; bases not matched to a gene: 7. The CDR3 DNA reads as TGTGCCGGACAACTAGCGGGAGCTTACAATGAGCAGTTCTTC. It codes for CAGQLAGAYNEQFF.

The V and J genes are TRBV25-1 and TRBJ2-1, with TRBD1 matching 11 bases. CDR1 and CDR2 (germline): MGHDK, SYGVNS. The CDR3 covers 14 residues. The trim removed 2 bases at V and 12 bases at J, leaving 6 bases unmatched. This CDR3 is CASSEPGTGGGQFF. CDR3 DNA: TGTGCCAGCAGTGAACCCGGGACAGGGGGGGGGCAGTTCTTC.

The V call is TRBV18, the J call TRBJ1-2; 8 bases align to TRBD1. Germline CDR1 and CDR2: KGHSH and LQKENI. The CDR3 consists of 15 residues. The junction had 7 bases not matched to a gene; V was cut back by 3 bases and J by 4 bases. The DNA of the CDR3 is TGTGCCAGCTCACCCCGGGACAGGATACCCTATGGCTACACCTTC. Translating it yields CASSPRDRIPYGYTF.

The chain is built from TRBV30 and TRBJ2-2, with D unresolved. CDR3 length: 12 residues. The germline V gene encodes CDR1 GTSNPN and CDR2 SVGIG (reference sequence). The V end lost 4 bases, the J end lost 3 bases, and 6 bases lay between the germline ends. CDR3 coding DNA: TGTGCCTGGATTACATACACCGGGGAGCTGTTTTTT. It is translated as CAWITYTGELFF. The full variable domain, rest sourced from reference TRBV30 and TRBJ2-2, is SQTIHQWPATLVQPVGSPLSLECTVEGTSNPNLYWYRQAAGRGLQLLFYSVGIGQISSEVPQNLSASRPQDRQFILSSKKLLLSDSGFYLCAWITYTGELFFGEGSRLTVL.

The chain is built from TRBV30 and TRBJ1-3; unclear D gene. CDR1 is GTSNPN, CDR2 SVGIG, per germline (reference sequence). Deletions cut 0 bases from V and 3 bases from J, with 15 bases between. The CDR3 has 16 residues. CDR3 DNA sequence: TGTGCCTGGAGTGTAGGTACCCCTCGGGGTGGAAACACCATATATTTT. Its protein product is CAWSVGTPRGGNTIYF.

The CDR3 spells CASSSPPPGGADNEQFF. The CDR3 nucleotides read TGTGCCAGCAGCTCCCCCCCGCCGGGGGGGGCAGACAATGAGCAGTTCTTC. This chain joins TRBV7-9 and TRBJ2-1, with 8 bases fitting TRBD2. CDR3 length equals 17 residues. The V segment lost 4 bases and the J segment 5 bases; nucleotides outside the gene matches: 13. Germline V gives CDR1 SEHNR, CDR2 FQNEAQ (reference sequence).

This clone was detected once. This chain connects TRBV27 to TRBJ2-2, with D perhaps TRBD2 (6 bases). CDR3 size: 14 residues. Germline V gives CDR1 MNHEY, CDR2 SMNVEV (reference sequence). V was trimmed by 3 bases and J by 6 bases, leaving 11 bases between them. The CDR3 region has the DNA TGTGCCAGCAGTTTCGGAGGGAAGGCCGGGGAGCTGTTTTTT. Amino acid sequence: CASSFGGKAGELFF.

This rearrangement joins TRBV18 to TRBJ1-5; 8 bases are a match to TRBD1. Unmatched junction bases numbered 5, after V lost 2 bases and J lost 5 bases. CDR1 and CDR2 from the germline V gene are KGHSH and LQKENI. The CDR3 runs 15 residues. The CDR3 nucleotides are TGTGCCAGCTCACCAGGGGCAGGGGGCGATCAGCCCCAGCATTTT. Translation gives CASSPGAGGDQPQHF.

The V and J genes are TRBV5-4 and TRBJ2-2; D gene uncertain. The CDR3 runs to 16 residues. The V end was cut by 0 bases, the J end by 6 bases, with 15 bases between. Germline V CDR1 and CDR2: SGHNT, YYREEE (reference sequence). The CDR3: CASSLGFGEAAGELFF. CDR3 DNA sequence: TGTGCCAGCAGCTTGGGGTTCGGAGAGGCAGCCGGGGAGCTGTTTTTT.

The chain recombines TRBV16 with TRBJ2-7; the match to TRBD1 covers 8 bases. Germline CDR1 is KGHSY and CDR2 is FQNENV. This CDR3 has 14 amino acids. V was clipped by 4 bases and J by 2 bases; unmatched bases: 4. The CDR3 reads CASSLDRGPYEQYF. CDR3 in DNA: TGTGCCAGCAGCCTCGACAGGGGCCCCTACGAGCAGTACTTC.

This clone was detected only once. The chain employs TRBV9 and TRBJ2-3, with TRBD1 matching over 10 bases. V trimming: 4 bases; J trimming: 4 bases; junction bases outside the gene matches: 12. Germline assignment: CDR1 SGDLS and CDR2 YYNGEE. The CDR3 contains 17 residues. The CDR3 DNA sequence: TGTGCCAGCAGCCCTCGTCCCGGGACAGGGGCGGCAGATACGCAGTATTTT. The encoded protein is CASSPRPGTGAADTQYF.

The chain couples TRBV10-1 to TRBJ1-5; D is unclear. The CDR3 consists of 10 residues. From germline, CDR1 is WNHNN and CDR2 SYGVQD (reference sequence). Trimming removed 6 bases at V and 12 bases at J, with 9 bases between. As DNA, the CDR3 is TGCGCCAGCAGACTGAGCAACCAGCATTTT. Translated, it gives CASRLSNQHF.

This clone has just one count. The chain combines TRBV9 with TRBJ1-6, with 9 bases identical to TRBD1. The CDR3 has 16 residues. Trimming cost V 7 bases and J 1 base; bases outside gene matches: 6. Germline CDR1 and CDR2: SGDLS and YYNGEE. The CDR3 sequence: CASSPGQGSYNSPLHF. CDR3 bases: TGTGCCAGCTCTCCGGGACAGGGTTCCTATAATTCACCCCTCCACTTT.

CDR3 sequence reads: CASSEGLDTGELFF. DNA for the CDR3: TGTGCCAGCAGTGAGGGGCTGGACACCGGGGAGCTGTTTTTT. The chain couples TRBV6-4 to TRBJ2-2, with D perhaps matching TRBD1 (5 bases). The CDR3 is made up of 14 amino acids. Germline V gives CDR1 MRHNA, CDR2 SNTAGT. Between the trimmed V and J ends, which lost 3 bases and 3 bases, there was a span of 8 bases.

The rearrangement joins TRBV29-1 to TRBJ1-3, with D tentatively TRBD1 (6 bases). The CDR3 contains 11 residues. Between the trimmed V and J ends, which lost 6 bases and 6 bases, there was a span of 9 bases. The germline gives CDR1 SQVTM, CDR2 ANQGSEA. The CDR3 sequence is CSVWTENTIYF. The CDR3 DNA reads TGCAGCGTCTGGACAGAAAACACCATATATTTT.

The chain carries TRBV19 and TRBJ1-1, with D hard to call. Trimming removed 3 bases from V and 4 bases from J, with 12 bases in between. CDR1 is LNHDA, CDR2 SQIVND, per germline (reference sequence). The CDR3 is 14 amino acids. This CDR3 is CASSIGPRGTEAFF. CDR3 in DNA: TGTGCCAGTAGTATTGGACCTCGCGGCACTGAAGCTTTCTTT.

The chain recombines TRBV6-4 with TRBJ1-5; a weak D match, TRBD1 (5 bases). The CDR3 is 14 amino acids. Trimming removed 8 bases at V and 6 bases at J, with 17 bases between. Looked up from germline, CDR1 is MRHNA and CDR2 is SNTAGT. CDR3 DNA sequence: TGTGCCAGCTCCCCCGCGGGGGGAAGTCAGCCCCAGCATTTT. This codes for CASSPAGGSQPQHF.

This clone appeared once. The J gene is TRBJ1-4, the V gene TRBV7-9, with a tentative D call TRBD1 (5 bases). V was pared by 2 bases and J by 5 bases, with 9 bases between. CDR3 length: 14 residues. The germline V gene has CDR1 SEHNR and CDR2 FQNEAQ (reference sequence). The CDR3 bases are TGTGCCAGCAGCTTAAAGTCAGGGAATGAAAAACTGTTTTTT. Translated: CASSLKSGNEKLFF.

This chain connects TRBV5-1 to TRBJ1-4, with unresolved D. The V gene's germline CDR1 is SGHRS and CDR2 YFSETQ. This CDR3 has 14 amino acids. V lost 1 base, J lost 4 bases, and 8 bases lay in between. In nucleotides, the CDR3 is TGCGCCAGCAGCTTGAGCCCTGTTAATGAAAAACTGTTTTTT. Encoded protein: CASSLSPVNEKLFF.

The chain couples TRBV7-2 to TRBJ2-2; TRBD2 is a possible D gene (6 bases). In germline, CDR1 is SGHTA, CDR2 FQGNSA. V lost 5 bases and J 8 bases, leaving 9 bases between the germline ends. CDR3 length: 12 residues. CDR3 coding DNA: TGTGCCAGCAGCCCACGGGGGGGGGAGCTGTTTTTT. Protein product: CASSPRGGELFF.

The V and J genes are TRBV6-1 and TRBJ2-1; 11 bases agree with TRBD1. V shed 4 bases, J shed 8 bases, and the junction held 4 bases outside the gene matches. Looked up from germline, CDR1 is MNHNS and CDR2 is SASEGT. The CDR3 is 14 residues long. The DNA of the CDR3 is TGTGCCAGCAGTGTAGGGACAGGGGGTGATGAGCAGTTCTTC. It encodes CASSVGTGGDEQFF.